These 25 T cell receptor beta chains were all obtained from the same sample, sequenced in a study of shared clonotypes between healthy human individuals. The table came from immunoSEQ multiplex PCR; TCRdb's copy has only in-frame clones and leaves some out. The table records more than 2 million clones, approximately 95% of them present only once. Sequenced sample: naive CD4+ T cells sorted from blood. Subset here: CD45RA+ positively selected. Source of these receptors: a man aged 18 to 35 in good health.

The chain is built from TRBV18 and TRBJ2-4; D is perhaps TRBD2 (5 bases). V lost 0 bases to trimming and J lost 0 bases, with 12 bases between them. Germline loops: CDR1 KGHSH, CDR2 LQKENI. The CDR3 is 17 residues long. CDR3 loop: CASSPPAALVAKNIQYF. For the CDR3, the DNA is TGTGCCAGCTCACCACCGGCGGCACTAGTAGCCAAAAACATTCAGTACTTC.

The V call is TRBV6-1, the J call TRBJ1-6; D perhaps matches TRBD1 (5 bases). V was cut by 5 bases and J by 7 bases, with 15 bases left in between. This CDR3 contains 15 residues. CDR1 is MNHNS and CDR2 is SASEGT in the germline V gene. The CDR3 DNA is TGTGCCAGCAGTTCAACCAGGGAAAACAATTCACCCCTCCACTTT. It translates to CASSSTRENNSPLHF.

The chain combines TRBV30 with TRBJ1-1, with TRBD1 as a possible D gene (5 bases). This CDR3 has 11 residues. Germline-derived CDR1 and CDR2 are GTSNPN and SVGIG (reference sequence). V dropped 2 bases and J dropped 7 bases, with 8 bases sitting between them. CDR3 loop: CAWSQGYEAFF. In DNA, the CDR3 is TGTGCCTGGAGTCAGGGATATGAAGCTTTCTTT.

V is TRBV6-6 and J is TRBJ1-1; D gene uncertain. The CDR3 runs 14 residues. CDR1 is MNHNY, CDR2 SVGAGI, per germline (reference sequence). The V end was cut by 4 bases, the J end by 5 bases, with 14 bases between. The CDR3 region is CASSLRSSATEAFF. The CDR3, as DNA: TGTGCCAGCAGTTTGCGATCCAGTGCAACTGAAGCTTTCTTT.

The chain recombines TRBV28 with TRBJ1-1; D is undetermined. Germline-derived CDR1 and CDR2 are MDHEN and SYDVKM. V lost 3 bases to trimming and J lost 8 bases, with 7 bases between them. The CDR3 runs 11 residues. The CDR3 region is CASSFRREAFF. CDR3 sequence (DNA): TGTGCCAGCAGTTTTCGGAGGGAAGCTTTCTTT.

This clone was recorded once. The chain recombines TRBV6-6 with TRBJ1-2; D perhaps matches TRBD1 (5 bases). CDR1 is MNHNY and CDR2 is SVGAGI in the germline V gene (reference sequence). V dropped 0 bases and J dropped 8 bases, with 13 bases sitting between them. CDR3 size: 14 residues. The CDR3 DNA reads TGTGCCAGCAGTTACTCCGGGGACGGCCTGGGCTACACCTTC. This translates into CASSYSGDGLGYTF.

This chain connects TRBV4-3 to TRBJ2-4; 12 bases map to TRBD2. Trimming at V came to 5 bases and at J to 0 bases, leaving 11 bases not matched to a gene. Per the germline V gene, CDR1 is LGHNA and CDR2 is YSLEER. The CDR3 loop spans 19 amino acids. As DNA, the CDR3 is TGCGCCAGCAGCGGGCGGCTAGCGGGAGGGGATTTAGCCAAAAACATTCAGTACTTC. Translated: CASSGRLAGGDLAKNIQYF.

J is TRBJ2-4 and V is TRBV7-2; unclear D gene. The CDR3 is 14 amino acids. CDR1 and CDR2 (germline): SGHTA, FQGNSA. V was clipped by 3 bases and J by 6 bases, with 12 bases between them. CDR3 coding DNA: TGTGCCAGCAGCTTCGACGATCGCGCAAACATTCAGTACTTC. It translates to CASSFDDRANIQYF. Variable domain in full (rest from reference TRBV7-2 and TRBJ2-4): GAGVSQSPSNKVTEKGKDVELRCDPISGHTALYWYRQSLGQGLEFLIYFQGNSAPDKSGLPSDRFSAERTGGSVSTLTIQRTQQEDSAVYLCASSFDDRANIQYFGAGTRLSVL.

This chain connects TRBV5-1 to TRBJ1-1; D remains ambiguous. Germline lookup yields CDR1 SGHRS and CDR2 YFSETQ. This CDR3 is built from 15 residues. V was pared by 3 bases and J by 0 bases, with 12 bases between. DNA for the CDR3: TGCGCCAGCAGCTCGTTAAGAGCAATGAACACTGAAGCTTTCTTT. This sequence encodes CASSSLRAMNTEAFF.

The CDR3 DNA reads TGTGCCAGTAGTATAGAACGGGAGTTAGCCAAAAACATTCAGTACTTC. Translation: CASSIERELAKNIQYF. The V and J genes are TRBV19 and TRBJ2-4, with a possible D match to TRBD2 (6 bases). Trimming cost V 0 bases and J 0 bases, with 9 bases left between them. This CDR3 is 16 amino acids long. In germline, CDR1 is LNHDA, CDR2 SQIVND (reference sequence).

The chain recombines TRBV19 with TRBJ1-5; D is uncertain. This CDR3 has 14 amino acids. Trimming stripped 5 bases from V and 0 bases from J, with 8 bases between. The germline V gene has CDR1 LNHDA and CDR2 SQIVND (reference sequence). In DNA form, the CDR3 reads TGTGCCAGTAGTCCCATCCATAGCAATCAGCCCCAGCATTTT. Translated, it gives CASSPIHSNQPQHF.

J is TRBJ2-1 and V is TRBV6-1, with D maybe TRBD2 (5 bases). V lost 0 bases to trimming and J lost 2 bases, with 11 bases between them. The germline CDR1 and CDR2 sequences are MNHNS and SASEGT. The CDR3 is 16 amino acids. CDR3 nucleotide sequence: TGTGCCAGCAGTGAAGCGGACGGGATGCCCTACAATGAGCAGTTCTTC. It translates to CASSEADGMPYNEQFF.

This clone was detected only once. The rearrangement joins TRBV28 to TRBJ1-4; D not resolved. Trimming cost V 5 bases and J 0 bases, with 16 bases left between them. The CDR3 contains 17 residues. The germline CDR1 and CDR2 sequences are MDHEN and SYDVKM. The CDR3 loop reads CASSVPRAGATNEKLFF. The CDR3 bases are TGTGCCAGCAGTGTGCCCCGGGCGGGTGCAACTAATGAAAAACTGTTTTTT. Combining the CDR3 with reference TRBV28 and TRBJ1-4 gives the whole variable domain DVKVTQSSRYLVKRTGEKVFLECVQDMDHENMFWYRQDPGLGLRLIYFSYDVKMKEKGDIPEGYSVSREKKERFSLILESASTNQTSMYLCASSVPRAGATNEKLFFGSGTQLSVL.

The V and J genes are TRBV9 and TRBJ1-2; no clear D gene. V was pared by 0 bases and J by 4 bases, with 10 bases between. The V gene's germline CDR1 is SGDLS and CDR2 YYNGEE. The CDR3 is made up of 14 amino acids. CDR3 protein: CASSVDIGPYGYTF. The CDR3 nucleotides are TGTGCCAGCAGCGTAGATATAGGACCCTATGGCTACACCTTC. The full variable domain, its missing parts supplied by reference TRBV9 and TRBJ1-2, is DSGVTQTPKHLITATGQRVTLRCSPRSGDLSVYWYQQSLDQGLQFLIQYYNGEERAKGNILERFSAQQFPDLHSELNLSSLELGDSALYFCASSVDIGPYGYTFGSGTRLTVV.

The V and J genes are TRBV10-3 and TRBJ1-5; D is undetermined. The V and J ends lost 10 bases and 4 bases respectively, with 17 bases between them. This CDR3 contains 14 residues. The V gene's germline CDR1 is ENHRY and CDR2 SYGVKD. CDR3 protein: CASRTGDGNQPQHF. CDR3 DNA sequence: TGTGCCAGTAGGACGGGAGACGGAAATCAGCCCCAGCATTTT.

The rearrangement uses TRBV5-1 and TRBJ2-5; 11 bases agree with TRBD2. Germline assignment: CDR1 SGHRS and CDR2 YFSETQ. J lost 3 bases, V lost 3 bases, and 4 bases had no gene match. This CDR3 has 15 amino acids. CDR3 DNA: TGCGCCAGCAGCTCTTCGACTAGCGGGGAAGAGACCCAGTACTTC. This sequence encodes CASSSSTSGEETQYF. Full variable domain (rest looked up from reference TRBV5-1 and TRBJ2-5): KAGVTQTPRYLIKTRGQQVTLSCSPISGHRSVSWYQQTPGQGLQFLFEYFSETQRNKGNFPGRFSGRQFSNSRSEMNVSTLELGDSALYLCASSSSTSGEETQYFGPGTRLLVL.

The chain has TRBV4-3 and TRBJ2-3; D gene uncertain. Trimming cost V 5 bases and J 0 bases, with 9 bases left between them. Germline V gives CDR1 LGHNA, CDR2 YSLEER. The CDR3 covers 14 residues. As DNA, the CDR3 is TGCGCCAGCAGCTCCCGTCCTAGCACAGATACGCAGTATTTT. This translates into CASSSRPSTDTQYF.

This clone has more than one count but fewer than ten. The V call is TRBV2, the J call TRBJ1-6, with 8 positions matching TRBD1. With 5 bases clipped from V and 10 bases from J, the junction kept 10 bases outside the gene matches. Germline CDR1 is SNHLY and CDR2 is FYNNEI. CDR3 size: 15 residues. CDR3 DNA: TGTGCCAGCAGTAGCGCAGGGGGCGGCAAATCACCCCTCCACTTT. Amino acids: CASSSAGGGKSPLHF.

V is TRBV20-1 and J is TRBJ1-1, with a tentative D call TRBD1 (5 bases). Germline V gene sequence: CDR1 DFQATT, CDR2 SNEGSKA (reference sequence). Trimming pared 5 bases from V and 6 bases from J, leaving 7 bases between. The CDR3 is 10 amino acids. The DNA of the CDR3 is TGCAGTGCTGGGGGATCTGAAGCTTTCTTT. This sequence encodes CSAGGSEAFF.

Written as DNA, the CDR3 is TGTGCCAGCAGCTATGTAACAGGCTACCAAGAGACCCAGTACTTC. This translates into CASSYVTGYQETQYF. The chain recombines TRBV7-9 with TRBJ2-5, with D possibly matching TRBD1 (5 bases). From germline, CDR1 is SEHNR and CDR2 FQNEAQ (reference sequence). The CDR3 extends over 15 amino acids. Trimming shortened V by 4 bases and J by 0 bases, and 12 bases separated the two germline ends.

V gene TRBV5-6 combines with J gene TRBJ2-7; D is perhaps TRBD1 (5 bases). V was clipped by 7 bases and J by 2 bases, with 19 bases between them. The CDR3 consists of 15 residues. CDR1 and CDR2 from the germline V gene are SGHDT and YYEEEE. CDR3 residues: CASRQPGMPPYEQYF. CDR3 bases: TGTGCCAGCCGCCAACCAGGGATGCCTCCCTACGAGCAGTACTTC.

The V call is TRBV11-3, the J call TRBJ2-3; 9 bases match TRBD1. CDR1 SGHNT and CDR2 YENEEA come from the germline V gene. J gave up 3 bases and V 0 bases, and 10 bases lay outside the gene matches. This CDR3 has 18 amino acids. The CDR3 DNA is TGTGCCAGCAGCTTAGATGCTCAGGGGACAGGGATGACAGATACGCAGTATTTT. This codes for CASSLDAQGTGMTDTQYF.

This clone was seen just once. The V call is TRBV5-1, the J call TRBJ2-5; the D gene could be TRBD1 or TRBD2 (5 bases each). CDR3 size: 14 residues. Germline CDR1 reads SGHRS; CDR2 reads YFSETQ. V gave up 5 bases and J gave up 5 bases, with 16 bases separating them. The chain's CDR3 is CASSSGTPLETQYF. The CDR3 bases are TGCGCCAGCAGTTCCGGGACCCCTCTGGAGACCCAGTACTTC.

The CDR3 region is CSVERRNTGELFF. The CDR3 nucleotides are TGCAGCGTTGAAAGGAGGAACACCGGGGAGCTGTTTTTT. This chain uses TRBV29-1 with TRBJ2-2; unclear D gene. This CDR3 is 13 amino acids long. Germline assignment: CDR1 SQVTM and CDR2 ANQGSEA. The ends were cut back, 2 bases at V and 1 base at J, with 5 bases in the middle.

The gene calls are TRBV19 and TRBJ1-2, with D tentatively TRBD1 (5 bases). The V gene's germline CDR1 is LNHDA and CDR2 SQIVND (reference sequence). V was cut by 8 bases and J by 8 bases, with 21 bases left in between. The CDR3 totals 14 residues. The CDR3 DNA reads TGTGCCAGTTCAAACCTGGGGACCTTCGGAGGCTACACCTTC. This gives the protein CASSNLGTFGGYTF.